These T cell receptor beta chains were read from a single sample in a study of CD4 T cells in relation to SARS-CoV-2 and coronaviruses. For these TCRs, the target antigens are not known. Profiled with immunoSEQ multiplex PCR; TCRdb holds only in-frame clones, not every one. The table shows about 36,000 clones, with 77% occurring only once. The sequencing sample was made of memory CD4+ T cells from PBMCs, cultured in vitro. The receptors were sampled from an adult with COVID-19. Each CDR3 is given with its conserved first and last residue. The order of the fields is J gene, V gene, CDR3 protein.

j_gene: TRBJ2-5; v_gene: TRBV7-6; CDR3aa: CASSIGTSGQETQYF
j_gene: TRBJ2-2; v_gene: TRBV9; CDR3aa: CASSVGDGLRELFF
j_gene: TRBJ2-3; v_gene: TRBV29-1; CDR3aa: CSATPLATSTDTQYF
j_gene: TRBJ2-7; v_gene: TRBV28; CDR3aa: CASSLSGGANRVEQYF
j_gene: TRBJ2-1; v_gene: TRBV30; CDR3aa: CAWSLPLAGALNEQFF
j_gene: TRBJ2-1; v_gene: TRBV7-2; CDR3aa: CASSMSGRVHYNEQFF
j_gene: TRBJ2-1; v_gene: TRBV7-2; CDR3aa: CASRSKRERMGNEQFF
j_gene: TRBJ1-2; v_gene: TRBV2; CDR3aa: CASRALRTDGYTF
j_gene: TRBJ2-2; v_gene: TRBV2; CDR3aa: CASSERGEGTGELFF
j_gene: TRBJ2-1; v_gene: TRBV27; CDR3aa: CASRAGTIHNEQFF
j_gene: TRBJ2-5; v_gene: TRBV5-6; CDR3aa: CASSRLGQGRYQETQYF
j_gene: TRBJ2-1; v_gene: TRBV7-6; CDR3aa: CASSLALTSGAYNEQFF
j_gene: TRBJ2-3; v_gene: TRBV7-2; CDR3aa: CASSYAGTGGADTQYF
j_gene: TRBJ1-6; v_gene: TRBV6-5; CDR3aa: CASMRTDNSPLHF
j_gene: TRBJ1-1; v_gene: TRBV3-1/TRBV3-2; CDR3aa: CASSQYNLNTEAFF
j_gene: TRBJ2-1; v_gene: TRBV5-6; CDR3aa: CASSSRGRGSYNEQFF
j_gene: TRBJ2-7; v_gene: TRBV28; CDR3aa: CASSFFSVGVYEQYF
j_gene: TRBJ2-1; v_gene: TRBV6-4; CDR3aa: CASSDSTSGSNEQFF
j_gene: TRBJ2-7; v_gene: TRBV3-1/TRBV3-2; CDR3aa: CASERERDYEQYF
j_gene: TRBJ2-5; v_gene: TRBV10-3; CDR3aa: CAISGGTGSFEETQYF
j_gene: TRBJ1-1; v_gene: TRBV6-4; CDR3aa: CASSEEGRDTEAFF
j_gene: TRBJ2-7; v_gene: TRBV5-5; CDR3aa: CASSVRAYEQYF
j_gene: TRBJ2-6; v_gene: TRBV27; CDR3aa: CASSQTGVRLSGANVLTF
j_gene: TRBJ2-3; v_gene: TRBV5-1; CDR3aa: CASRETDTQYF
j_gene: TRBJ2-1; v_gene: TRBV20-1; CDR3aa: CSASKTRDGNEQFF
j_gene: TRBJ2-2; v_gene: TRBV7-9; CDR3aa: CASSLTGTLGTGELFF
j_gene: TRBJ2-3; v_gene: TRBV14; CDR3aa: CASSPGQGLSDTQYF
j_gene: TRBJ1-4; v_gene: TRBV6-5; CDR3aa: CASSYFGNEKLFF
j_gene: TRBJ2-3; v_gene: TRBV6-1; CDR3aa: CASSEATQGLPDTQYF
j_gene: TRBJ2-7; v_gene: TRBV5-1; CDR3aa: CASSSPMTSGSSYEQYF
j_gene: TRBJ2-6; v_gene: TRBV7-8; CDR3aa: CASSRVGSGANVLTF
j_gene: TRBJ2-2; v_gene: TRBV19; CDR3aa: CASSIGVRGQVTGELFF
j_gene: TRBJ2-3; v_gene: TRBV7-2; CDR3aa: CASSVLDTQYF
j_gene: TRBJ1-1; v_gene: TRBV6-6; CDR3aa: CASSSTDRGYTEAFF
j_gene: TRBJ1-5; v_gene: TRBV11-3; CDR3aa: CASSLERQDYSNQPQHF
j_gene: TRBJ1-2; v_gene: TRBV15; CDR3aa: CATSRDLAGGEGYTF
j_gene: TRBJ2-2; v_gene: TRBV28; CDR3aa: CASSLRQGRTSGRNTGELFF
j_gene: TRBJ2-5; v_gene: TRBV19; CDR3aa: CASSTDQETQYF
j_gene: TRBJ2-3; v_gene: TRBV19; CDR3aa: CASGLAGSTDTQYF
j_gene: TRBJ1-2; v_gene: TRBV20-1; CDR3aa: CSALRHGYTF
j_gene: TRBJ2-3; v_gene: TRBV7-9; CDR3aa: CASSLTPISGGNTQYF